A selection of T cell receptor beta chains follows, all from one sample in a study of blood T cell repertoires in COVID-19. The assay was immunoSEQ multiplex PCR, and TCRdb's table has in-frame clones only and misses some. The profile shows around 220,000 clones, 88% of them singletons. The sequenced material came from peripheral blood. The receptor source for this set is a middle-aged woman who had recovered from COVID-19. Each CDR3 is given with its conserved first and last residue. The order of the fields is V gene, CDR3 length, D gene, clone size, J gene, CDR3 DNA, CDR3 protein. D genes are given only for firm matches. Clone size appears in some rows only: once, few, many, or a class for an expanded clone.

TRBV24-1	15	TRBD1	few	TRBJ2-3	TGTGCCACCAGTGATCCTAGGACAGGTCCAGATACGCAGTATTTT	CATSDPRTGPDTQYF
TRBV4-3	18	NA	NA	TRBJ1-1	TGCGCCAGCAGCCAAGAGGTGGTCTTTGGCTTCTTGGCCACTGAAGCTTTCTTT	CASSQEVVFGFLATEAFF
TRBV7-9	15	TRBD1	NA	TRBJ2-5	TGTGCCAGCAGCCGATCTACAGGGGGCCAAGAGACCCAGTACTTC	CASSRSTGGQETQYF
TRBV30	12	NA	NA	TRBJ2-7	TGTGCCTGGAACATACAGGGCTACGAGCAGTACTTC	CAWNIQGYEQYF
TRBV10-3	17	NA	few	TRBJ1-5	TGTGCCATCAGTGAGTGGAGGGGGGGTAGTGACAATCAGCCCCAGCATTTT	CAISEWRGGSDNQPQHF
TRBV10-2	13	TRBD1	NA	TRBJ1-6	TGCGCCAGCATGGGACAGGGGCATTCACCCCTCCACTTT	CASMGQGHSPLHF
TRBV18	18	TRBD2	NA	TRBJ2-7	TGTGCCAGCTCCACCGTGGCTAGCGGGGGGACGACAGCCTACGAGCAGTACTTC	CASSTVASGGTTAYEQYF
TRBV6-2/TRBV6-3	17	NA	NA	TRBJ1-6	TGTGCCAGCAGTTATCGCCCCGTGAGGAGCGATAATTCACCCCTCCACTTT	CASSYRPVRSDNSPLHF
TRBV11-3	16	TRBD1	NA	TRBJ2-5	TGTGCCAGCAGCATCTTAGGGGGCATCTTGGGCGAGACCCAGTACTTC	CASSILGGILGETQYF
TRBV20-1	14	NA	NA	TRBJ2-1	TGCAGTGCTAGTAGCGGCAGCTCCTACAATGAGCAGTTCTTC	CSASSGSSYNEQFF
TRBV3-1/TRBV3-2	21	TRBD2	NA	TRBJ2-3	TGTGCCAGCAGCCAAGAGGCCCCCAGGACTAGCGGGGTACCATTTTCAGATACGCAGTATTTT	CASSQEAPRTSGVPFSDTQYF
TRBV4-2	19	TRBD2	NA	TRBJ2-1	TGTGCCAGCAGCCAAGCCCTTAGGGAGTTGGGGACTAGCGGAACTGAGCAGTTCTTC	CASSQALRELGTSGTEQFF